This T cell receptor (beta chain) was identified during a study of control samples from healthy donors and cancer patients. TCRdb's table, derived via immunoSEQ multiplex PCR, lists solely in-frame clones and lacks some. The sample lists over 15,000 clones; about 86% were seen once. Germline CDR1 is SQVTM and CDR2 is ANQGSEA. CDR3 size: 14 residues. Trimming pared 7 bases from V and 1 base from J, leaving 14 bases between. Sequencing was performed on PBMCs. The rearrangement links TRBV29-1 to TRBJ1-3; no clear D gene. The sequence was obtained from a woman between 65 and 79 years old with colorectal cancer. CDR3 DNA sequence: TGCAGCGCACATATCAGCTCTTCTGGAAACACCATATATTTT. Amino acid sequence: CSAHISSSGNTIYF.